These 27 T cell receptor beta chains came from one sample sequenced in a study of blood T cell repertoires in COVID-19. The assay was immunoSEQ multiplex PCR, and TCRdb's table has in-frame clones only and misses some. The repertoire has about 480,000 clones, over 75% of them found once; the top ten carry approximately 2%. Sequenced sample: PBMCs or T cells enriched from blood (not recorded which). These receptors all come from a woman between 35 and 50 years old who had recovered from COVID-19.

The sample holds many counts of this clone. The identical CDR3 is also encoded by other nucleotide sequences in the sample. The rearrangement links TRBV19 to TRBJ1-2; TRBD1 might be the D (5 bases). The V end lost 2 bases, the J end lost 0 bases, and 7 bases lay between the germline ends. Germline CDR1 and CDR2: LNHDA and SQIVND (reference sequence). This CDR3 region has 14 residues. DNA for the CDR3: TGTGCCAGTAGTATAACAGGCGCTAACTATGGCTACACCTTC. Protein product: CASSITGANYGYTF.

The J gene is TRBJ2-7, the V gene TRBV5-6; D unclear. CDR1 is SGHDT and CDR2 is YYEEEE in the germline V gene. V was trimmed by 0 bases and J by 4 bases, leaving 14 bases between them. The CDR3 is 15 residues long. The CDR3 loop is CASSLVVSQVYEQYF. The CDR3 coding sequence is TGTGCCAGCAGCTTGGTGGTGAGTCAAGTTTACGAGCAGTACTTC. The full variable domain, its missing parts supplied by reference TRBV5-6 and TRBJ2-7, is DAGVTQSPTHLIKTRGQQVTLRCSPKSGHDTVSWYQQALGQGPQFIFQYYEEEERQRGNFPDRFSGHQFPNYSSELNVNALLLGDSALYLCASSLVVSQVYEQYFGPGTRLTVT.

The J gene is TRBJ2-7, the V gene TRBV2, with D unclear. The V gene's germline CDR1 is SNHLY and CDR2 FYNNEI. V was trimmed by 1 base and J by 0 bases, leaving 7 bases between them. The CDR3 consists of 14 residues. Here the CDR3 reads CASSEVYSSYEQYF. The CDR3 DNA is TGTGCCAGCAGTGAAGTTTACAGCTCCTACGAGCAGTACTTC. The variable domain in full, with the rest retrieved from reference TRBV2 and TRBJ2-7, is EPEVTQTPSHQVTQMGQEVILRCVPISNHLYFYWYRQILGQKVEFLVSFYNNEISEKSEIFDDQFSVERPDGSNFTLKIRSTKLEDSAMYFCASSEVYSSYEQYFGPGTRLTVT.

The V gene is TRBV11-1, the J gene TRBJ2-5, with 8 bases that match TRBD2. The V gene's germline CDR1 is SGHAT and CDR2 FQDESV (reference sequence). This CDR3 has 15 amino acids. The ends lost 0 bases at V and 4 bases at J; junction bases unmatched: 4. CDR3 DNA sequence: TGTGCCAGCAGCTTAGCGCGGAGCGGGAGAGAGACCCAGTACTTC. Its translation: CASSLARSGRETQYF.

This sequence joins TRBV5-6 and TRBJ1-5; maybe TRBD1 (5 bases). The V end was cut by 1 base, the J end by 6 bases, with 11 bases between. The CDR3 covers 14 residues. The germline CDR1 and CDR2 sequences are SGHDT and YYEEEE. CDR3 region: CASSLSGSIQPQHF. The CDR3 region has the DNA TGTGCCAGCAGCTTGTCAGGGTCGATTCAGCCCCAGCATTTT.

The chain combines TRBV19 with TRBJ2-1, with D hard to call. CDR1 is LNHDA and CDR2 is SQIVND in the germline V gene (reference sequence). Trimming cost V 1 base and J 9 bases, with 7 bases left between them. The CDR3 contains 12 residues. The CDR3 loop is CASSIGRVEQFF. The CDR3 bases are TGTGCCAGTAGTATAGGTCGGGTTGAGCAGTTCTTC. Drawing the rest from reference TRBV19 and TRBJ2-1, the complete variable domain is DGGITQSPKYLFRKEGQNVTLSCEQNLNHDAMYWYRQDPGQGLRLIYYSQIVNDFQKGDIAEGYSVSREKKESFPLTVTSAQKNPTAFYLCASSIGRVEQFFGPGTRLTVL.

This clone was observed a single time. The chain links TRBV27 to TRBJ1-2; D uncertain. CDR1 is MNHEY and CDR2 is SMNVEV in the germline V gene (reference sequence). The V end was cut by 4 bases, the J end by 6 bases, with 9 bases between. The CDR3 has 12 amino acids. For the CDR3, the DNA is TGTGCCAGCAGTTCCGGAGGAGATGGCTACACCTTC. This gives the protein CASSSGGDGYTF.

V usage is TRBV7-6 and J usage is TRBJ1-3; D perhaps matches TRBD1 (6 bases). The length of the CDR3 is 16 residues. Germline values: CDR1 SGHVS, CDR2 FNYEAQ. V shed 3 bases and J shed 0 bases, with 12 bases lying between them. This CDR3 is CASSFGQGYSGNTIYF. For the CDR3, the DNA is TGTGCCAGCAGCTTTGGTCAGGGGTACTCTGGAAACACCATATATTTT.

The J gene is TRBJ1-3, the V gene TRBV19, with 8 nucleotides matching TRBD1. J gave up 0 bases and V 6 bases, and 7 bases lay outside the gene matches. Germline V lookup: CDR1 LNHDA, CDR2 SQIVND (reference sequence). CDR3 length: 16 amino acids. For the CDR3, the DNA is TGTGCCAGTAGCCCTAGGACAGGGCGCTCTGGAAACACCATATATTTT. Translated, it gives CASSPRTGRSGNTIYF.

The chain carries TRBV25-1 and TRBJ1-4; the match to TRBD1 covers 7 bases. The ends lost 3 bases at V and 4 bases at J; junction bases unmatched: 11. The CDR3 covers 17 residues. The germline gives CDR1 MGHDK, CDR2 SYGVNS. CDR3 residues: CASSDLIGTVNNEKLFF. As DNA, the CDR3 is TGTGCCAGCAGTGACCTAATTGGGACAGTGAATAATGAAAAACTGTTTTTT.

The V gene is TRBV11-3, the J gene TRBJ1-6; 7 bases map to TRBD1. CDR1 and CDR2 from the germline V gene are SGHNT and YENEEA. The CDR3 has 14 amino acids. V shed 5 bases and J 9 bases; nucleotides not matched to a gene: 7. CDR3 coding DNA: TGTGCCAGCAGCCGTCGACAGGGTAGTTCACCCCTCCACTTT. Translation gives CASSRRQGSSPLHF.

This rearrangement joins TRBV19 to TRBJ2-1; TRBD2 matches 12 bases. This CDR3 contains 15 residues. V lost 6 bases, J lost 6 bases, and 6 bases stayed unmatched. From germline, CDR1 is LNHDA and CDR2 SQIVND (reference sequence). CDR3 DNA sequence: TGTGCCAGTAGGACTAGCGGGAGTCCGTCCAATGAGCAGTTCTTC. Translation gives CASRTSGSPSNEQFF.

The chain carries TRBV28 and TRBJ1-2; D possibly corresponds to TRBD1 (6 bases). The CDR3 is 13 residues long. V lost 7 bases and J lost 4, with 13 bases in between. Germline V gene sequence: CDR1 MDHEN, CDR2 SYDVKM. CDR3 region: CASTLGQIYGYTF. The CDR3 coding sequence is TGTGCCAGCACCTTAGGACAGATCTATGGCTACACCTTC.

The CDR3 nucleotides are TGTGCCAGCAGCGCACAGGGGGCTGGAAACACCATATATTTT. Its translation: CASSAQGAGNTIYF. V usage is TRBV5-6 and J usage is TRBJ1-3; 8 bases align to TRBD1. The CDR3 consists of 14 residues. Unmatched junction bases numbered 2, after V lost 4 bases and J lost 2 bases. Germline V gene lookup returns CDR1 SGHDT and CDR2 YYEEEE.

The chain combines TRBV10-3 with TRBJ1-2; no clear D gene. V was cut by 6 bases and J by 1 base, with 15 bases left in between. This CDR3 is built from 15 residues. Germline-derived CDR1 and CDR2 are ENHRY and SYGVKD. CDR3 DNA: TGTGCCATCAGCACCACAGAGAACATTAACTATGGCTACACCTTC. It yields the protein CAISTTENINYGYTF.

This clone was seen a single time. CDR3 sequence (DNA): TGTGCCAACCCCTCAATCCCAGGGGAAGCGACAGATACGCAGTATTTT. It specifies CANPSIPGEATDTQYF. The chain carries TRBV5-8 and TRBJ2-3, with D perhaps matching TRBD1 (6 bases). The germline V gene has CDR1 SGHTS and CDR2 YDEGEE. V was shortened by 9 bases and J by 3 bases, with 23 bases between the two germline ends. The CDR3 has 16 residues.

Only one count was recorded for this clone. The rearrangement links TRBV7-2 to TRBJ1-2; tentative D call: TRBD1 (6 bases). V shed 1 base and J shed 4 bases, with 13 bases lying between them. The CDR3 loop spans 15 amino acids. Germline values: CDR1 SGHTA, CDR2 FQGNSA. CDR3 nucleotides: TGTGCCAGCAGCTTAGAAAGGGTGGGGGCCTATGGCTACACCTTC. It yields the protein CASSLERVGAYGYTF.

The J gene is TRBJ1-1, the V gene TRBV19; 7 bases agree with TRBD1. The CDR3 is made up of 16 amino acids. V shed 7 bases, J shed 0 bases, and the junction held 11 bases outside the gene matches. Germline lookup yields CDR1 LNHDA and CDR2 SQIVND (reference sequence). For the CDR3, the DNA is TGTGCCAGTAAAAACGTAGACAGGGTAATGAACACTGAAGCTTTCTTT. Protein: CASKNVDRVMNTEAFF.

Here the CDR3 reads CASSPGTGVDVRGSGNEQFF. DNA for the CDR3: TGTGCCAGCAGCCCAGGGACAGGGGTCGATGTTAGGGGCTCGGGCAATGAGCAGTTCTTC. J is TRBJ2-1 and V is TRBV13; 10 bases fit TRBD1. Losses at the gene ends were 5 bases for V and 6 bases for J; bases not matched to a gene: 22. The length of the CDR3 is 20 residues. CDR1 and CDR2 (germline): PRHDT, FYEKMQ (reference sequence).

V gene TRBV5-6 combines with J gene TRBJ2-7; D gene ambiguous. Trimming took 2 bases from V and 2 from J, leaving 11 bases between them. This CDR3 comprises 14 residues. The germline V gene encodes CDR1 SGHDT and CDR2 YYEEEE. The CDR3 bases are TGTGCCAGCAGCTTTGGTAGCTATACCTACGAGCAGTACTTC. Amino acid sequence: CASSFGSYTYEQYF.

The V gene is TRBV18, the J gene TRBJ2-7; D possibly corresponds to TRBD1 (5 bases). Germline assignment: CDR1 KGHSH and CDR2 LQKENI. The V end was cut by 6 bases, the J end by 3 bases, with 18 bases between. This CDR3 is built from 15 residues. CDR3 sequence: CASSPNPRQGYEQYF. The CDR3 DNA follows: TGTGCCAGCTCTCCCAACCCCCGGCAGGGCTACGAGCAGTACTTC.

The chain is built from TRBV7-9 and TRBJ2-7; TRBD2 is a possible D gene (6 bases). The CDR3 sequence is 15 residues long. Germline lookup yields CDR1 SEHNR and CDR2 FQNEAQ (reference sequence). V shed 3 bases and J shed 0 bases, with 12 bases lying between them. The CDR3 sequence: CASSFDGRSSYEQYF. For the CDR3, the DNA is TGTGCCAGCAGCTTCGACGGGAGAAGCTCCTACGAGCAGTACTTC.

The chain links TRBV4-3 to TRBJ1-4, with a possible D match to TRBD1 (6 bases). This CDR3 comprises 15 residues. Germline CDR1 reads LGHNA; CDR2 reads YSLEER. V was trimmed by 2 bases and J by 1 base, leaving 8 bases between them. CDR3 residues: CASSQSGVTNEKLFF. CDR3 in DNA: TGCGCCAGCAGCCAATCAGGGGTAACTAATGAAAAACTGTTTTTT.

This chain connects TRBV7-8 to TRBJ1-1; D call uncertain. Trimming took 3 bases from V and 5 from J, leaving 7 bases between them. This CDR3 region has 12 residues. Germline values: CDR1 SGHVS, CDR2 FQNEAQ. CDR3 bases: TGTGCCAGCAGCTTTGACGGGACTGAAGCTTTCTTT. Protein sequence: CASSFDGTEAFF.

This chain connects TRBV4-3 to TRBJ1-3, with D perhaps TRBD1 (5 bases). The CDR3 contains 15 residues. Trimming removed 5 bases from V and 7 bases from J, with 18 bases in between. The germline CDR1 and CDR2 sequences are LGHNA and YSLEER. The chain's CDR3 is CASSGDTLGGNTIYF. The CDR3 DNA follows: TGCGCCAGCAGCGGAGACACGTTGGGGGGTAACACCATATATTTT.

The chain has TRBV5-4 and TRBJ2-3; maybe TRBD2 (6 bases). The CDR3 has 13 residues. V was clipped by 4 bases and J by 5 bases, with 11 bases between them. Germline CDR1 SGHNT, CDR2 YYREEE (reference sequence). Here the CDR3 reads CASSPTGVDTQYF. The CDR3 region has the DNA TGTGCCAGCAGCCCCACGGGGGTAGATACGCAGTATTTT.

The gene calls are TRBV28 and TRBJ1-2, with D tentatively TRBD1 (5 bases). This CDR3 region has 13 residues. Trimming stripped 4 bases from V and 7 bases from J, with 13 bases between. Germline V gene sequence: CDR1 MDHEN, CDR2 SYDVKM. Here the CDR3 DNA reads TGTGCCAGCAGTTCAACAGGTTCTGGTGGCTACACCTTC. Translated, it gives CASSSTGSGGYTF.